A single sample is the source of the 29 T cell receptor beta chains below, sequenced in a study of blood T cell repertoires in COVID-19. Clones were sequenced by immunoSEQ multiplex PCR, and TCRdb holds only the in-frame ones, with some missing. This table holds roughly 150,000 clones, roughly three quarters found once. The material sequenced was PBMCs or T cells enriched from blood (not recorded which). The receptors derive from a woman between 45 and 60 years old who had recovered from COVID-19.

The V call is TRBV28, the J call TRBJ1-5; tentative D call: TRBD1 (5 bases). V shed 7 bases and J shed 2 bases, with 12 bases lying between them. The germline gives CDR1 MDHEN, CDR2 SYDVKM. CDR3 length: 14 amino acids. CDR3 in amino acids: CASMGPIRNQPQHF. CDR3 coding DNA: TGTGCCAGCATGGGGCCTATTCGCAATCAGCCCCAGCATTTT. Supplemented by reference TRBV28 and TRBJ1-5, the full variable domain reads DVKVTQSSRYLVKRTGEKVFLECVQDMDHENMFWYRQDPGLGLRLIYFSYDVKMKEKGDIPEGYSVSREKKERFSLILESASTNQTSMYLCASMGPIRNQPQHFGDGTRLSIL.

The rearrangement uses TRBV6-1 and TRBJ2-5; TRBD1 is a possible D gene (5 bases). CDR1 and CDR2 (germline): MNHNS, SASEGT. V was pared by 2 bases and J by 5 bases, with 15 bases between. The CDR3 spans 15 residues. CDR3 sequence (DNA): TGTGCCAGCAGTGAATACCAGGGAATGGGGGAGACCCAGTACTTC. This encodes CASSEYQGMGETQYF.

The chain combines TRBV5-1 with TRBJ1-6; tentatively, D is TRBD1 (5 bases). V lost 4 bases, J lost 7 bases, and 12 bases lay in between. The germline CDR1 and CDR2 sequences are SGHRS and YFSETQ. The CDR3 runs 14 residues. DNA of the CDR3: TGCGCCAGCAGCCCGACAGCTACAAATTCACCCCTCCACTTT. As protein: CASSPTATNSPLHF.

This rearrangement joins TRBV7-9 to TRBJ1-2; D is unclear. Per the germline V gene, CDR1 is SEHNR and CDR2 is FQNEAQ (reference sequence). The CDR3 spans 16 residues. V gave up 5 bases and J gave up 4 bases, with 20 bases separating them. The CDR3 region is CASSPREARSSYGYTF. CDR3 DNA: TGTGCCAGCAGCCCCCGGGAGGCCCGTTCGTCCTATGGCTACACCTTC. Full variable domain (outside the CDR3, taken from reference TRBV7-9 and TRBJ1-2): DTGVSQNPRHKITKRGQNVTFRCDPISEHNRLYWYRQTLGQGPEFLTYFQNEAQLEKSRLLSDRFSAERPKGSFSTLEIQRTEQGDSAMYLCASSPREARSSYGYTFGSGTRLTVV.

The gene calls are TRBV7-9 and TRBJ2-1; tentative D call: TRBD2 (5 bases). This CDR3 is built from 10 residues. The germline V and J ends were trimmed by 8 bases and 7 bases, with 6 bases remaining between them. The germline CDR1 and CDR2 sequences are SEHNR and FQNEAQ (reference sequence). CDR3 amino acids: CASGGNEQFF. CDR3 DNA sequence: TGTGCCAGCGGAGGTAATGAGCAGTTCTTC.

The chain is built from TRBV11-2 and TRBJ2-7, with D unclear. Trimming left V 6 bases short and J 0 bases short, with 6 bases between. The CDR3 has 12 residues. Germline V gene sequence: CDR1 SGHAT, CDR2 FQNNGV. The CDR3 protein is CASSPDSYEQYF. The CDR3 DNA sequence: TGTGCCAGCAGTCCAGACTCCTACGAGCAGTACTTC.

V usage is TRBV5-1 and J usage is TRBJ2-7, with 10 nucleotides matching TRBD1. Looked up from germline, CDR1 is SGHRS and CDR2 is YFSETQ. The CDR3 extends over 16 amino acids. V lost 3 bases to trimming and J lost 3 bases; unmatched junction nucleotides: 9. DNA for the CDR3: TGCGCCAGCAGCTATCCCCGGGACAGGGGAATCTACGAGCAGTACTTC. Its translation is CASSYPRDRGIYEQYF.

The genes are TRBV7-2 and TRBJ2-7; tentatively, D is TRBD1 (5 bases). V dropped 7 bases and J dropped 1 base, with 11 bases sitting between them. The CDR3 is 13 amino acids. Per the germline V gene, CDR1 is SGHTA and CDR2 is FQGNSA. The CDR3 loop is CASTLRGSYEQYF. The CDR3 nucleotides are TGTGCCAGCACCCTAAGGGGTTCCTACGAGCAGTACTTC.

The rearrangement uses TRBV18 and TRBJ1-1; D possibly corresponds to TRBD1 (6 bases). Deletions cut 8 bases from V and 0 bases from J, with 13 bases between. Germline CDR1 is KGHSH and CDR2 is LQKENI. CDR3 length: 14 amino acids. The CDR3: CASLPGTMNTEAFF. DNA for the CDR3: TGTGCCAGCCTTCCCGGGACAATGAACACTGAAGCTTTCTTT.

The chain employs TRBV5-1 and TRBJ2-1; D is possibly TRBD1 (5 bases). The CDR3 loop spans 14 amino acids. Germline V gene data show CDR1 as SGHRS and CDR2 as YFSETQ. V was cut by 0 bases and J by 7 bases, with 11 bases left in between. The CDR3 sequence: CASSLAAGRNEQFF. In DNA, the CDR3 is TGCGCCAGCAGCTTGGCAGCAGGGCGGAATGAGCAGTTCTTC.

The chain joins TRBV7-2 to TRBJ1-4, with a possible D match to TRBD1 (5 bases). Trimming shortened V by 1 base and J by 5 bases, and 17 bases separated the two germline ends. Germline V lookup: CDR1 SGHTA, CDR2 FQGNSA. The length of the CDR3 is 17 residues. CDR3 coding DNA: TGTGCCAGCAGCTTAGATAGTGACAGCGCTTTAAATGAAAAACTGTTTTTT. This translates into CASSLDSDSALNEKLFF.

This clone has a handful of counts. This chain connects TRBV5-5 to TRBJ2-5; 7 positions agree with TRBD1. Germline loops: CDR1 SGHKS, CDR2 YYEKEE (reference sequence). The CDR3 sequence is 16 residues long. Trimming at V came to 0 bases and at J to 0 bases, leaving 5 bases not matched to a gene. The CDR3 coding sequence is TGTGCCAGCAGCTTGGGGGTAGGGGGCCACCAAGAGACCCAGTACTTC. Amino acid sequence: CASSLGVGGHQETQYF.

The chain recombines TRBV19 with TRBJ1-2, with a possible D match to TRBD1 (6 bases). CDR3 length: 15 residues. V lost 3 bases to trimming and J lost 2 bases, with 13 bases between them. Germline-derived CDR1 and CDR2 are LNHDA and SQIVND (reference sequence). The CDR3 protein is CASSIRRDTNYGYTF. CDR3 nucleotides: TGTGCCAGTAGTATCAGACGGGACACCAACTATGGCTACACCTTC.

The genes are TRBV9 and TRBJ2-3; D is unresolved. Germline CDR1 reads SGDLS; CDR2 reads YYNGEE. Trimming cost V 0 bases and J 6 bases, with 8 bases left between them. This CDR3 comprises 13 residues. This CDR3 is CASSVDVADTQYF. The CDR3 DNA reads TGTGCCAGCAGCGTAGACGTCGCGGATACGCAGTATTTT.

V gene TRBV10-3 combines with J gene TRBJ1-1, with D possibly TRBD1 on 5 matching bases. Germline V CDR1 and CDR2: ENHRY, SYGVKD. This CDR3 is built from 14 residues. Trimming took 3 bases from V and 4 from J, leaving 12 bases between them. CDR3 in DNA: TGTGCCATCAGTGAAGGGGATTTGGGCACTGAAGCTTTCTTT. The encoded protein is CAISEGDLGTEAFF.

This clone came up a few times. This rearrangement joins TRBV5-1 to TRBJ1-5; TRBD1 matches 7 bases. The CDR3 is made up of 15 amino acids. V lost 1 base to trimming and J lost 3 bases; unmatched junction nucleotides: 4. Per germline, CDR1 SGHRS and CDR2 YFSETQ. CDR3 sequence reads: CASSLTGVYNQPQHF. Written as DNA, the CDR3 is TGCGCCAGCAGCTTGACAGGGGTTTACAATCAGCCCCAGCATTTT.

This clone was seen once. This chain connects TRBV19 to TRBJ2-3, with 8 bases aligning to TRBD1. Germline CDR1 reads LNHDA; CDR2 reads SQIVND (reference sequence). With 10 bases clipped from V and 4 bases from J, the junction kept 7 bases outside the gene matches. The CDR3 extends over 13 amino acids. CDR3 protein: CATRQGAPDTQYF. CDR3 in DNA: TGTGCCACGAGGCAGGGGGCCCCAGATACGCAGTATTTT.

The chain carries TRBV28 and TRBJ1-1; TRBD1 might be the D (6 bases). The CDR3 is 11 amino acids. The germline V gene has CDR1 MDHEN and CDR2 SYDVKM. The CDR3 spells CALQGPAEAFF. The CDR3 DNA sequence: TGTGCATTACAGGGACCTGCTGAAGCTTTCTTT.

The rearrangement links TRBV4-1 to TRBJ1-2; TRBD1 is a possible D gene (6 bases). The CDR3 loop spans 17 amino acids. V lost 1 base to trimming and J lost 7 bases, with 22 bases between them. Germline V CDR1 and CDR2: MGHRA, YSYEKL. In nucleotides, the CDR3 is TGCGCCAGCAGCCAAGTAGATGGGGGCGGAATTCGGGGTGGCTACACCTTC. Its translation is CASSQVDGGGIRGGYTF.

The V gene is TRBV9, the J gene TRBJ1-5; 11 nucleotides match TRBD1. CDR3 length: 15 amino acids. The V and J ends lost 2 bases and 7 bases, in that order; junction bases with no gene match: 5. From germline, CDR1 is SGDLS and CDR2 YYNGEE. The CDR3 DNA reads TGTGCCAGCAGCGTTTCCGGGACAGGGGGACAGCCCCAGCATTTT. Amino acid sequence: CASSVSGTGGQPQHF.

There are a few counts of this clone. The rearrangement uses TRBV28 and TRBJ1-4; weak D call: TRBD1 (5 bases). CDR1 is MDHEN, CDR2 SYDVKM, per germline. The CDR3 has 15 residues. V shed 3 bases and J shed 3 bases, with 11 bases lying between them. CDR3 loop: CASSFQSGPNEKLFF. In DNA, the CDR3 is TGTGCCAGCAGTTTTCAATCAGGGCCTAATGAAAAACTGTTTTTT.

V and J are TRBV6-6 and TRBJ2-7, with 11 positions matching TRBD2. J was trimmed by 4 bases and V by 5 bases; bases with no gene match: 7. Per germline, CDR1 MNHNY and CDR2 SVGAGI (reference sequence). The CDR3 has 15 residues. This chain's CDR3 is CASSGNSGGGYEQYF. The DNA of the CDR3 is TGTGCCAGCAGTGGGAATAGCGGGGGGGGATACGAGCAGTACTTC.

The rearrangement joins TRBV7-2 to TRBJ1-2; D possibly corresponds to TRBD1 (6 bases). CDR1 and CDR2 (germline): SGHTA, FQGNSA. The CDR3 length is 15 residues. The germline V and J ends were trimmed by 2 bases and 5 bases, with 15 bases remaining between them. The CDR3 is CASSLQSLQGYGYTF. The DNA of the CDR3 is TGTGCCAGCAGCTTACAGAGCCTCCAGGGGTATGGCTACACCTTC.

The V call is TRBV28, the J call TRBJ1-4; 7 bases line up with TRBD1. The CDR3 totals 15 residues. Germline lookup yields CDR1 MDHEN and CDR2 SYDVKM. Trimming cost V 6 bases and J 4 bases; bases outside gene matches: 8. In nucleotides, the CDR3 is TGTGCCAGCAGCGCCCGGGGGACAGTTAATGAAAAACTGTTTTTT. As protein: CASSARGTVNEKLFF.

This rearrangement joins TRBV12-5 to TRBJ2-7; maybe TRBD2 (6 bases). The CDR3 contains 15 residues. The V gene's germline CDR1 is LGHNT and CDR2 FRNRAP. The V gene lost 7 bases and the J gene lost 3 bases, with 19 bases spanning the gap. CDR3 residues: CASAPPPQGLYEQYV. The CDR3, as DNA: TGTGCTAGTGCTCCCCCGCCCCAGGGACTCTACGAGCAGTACGTC.

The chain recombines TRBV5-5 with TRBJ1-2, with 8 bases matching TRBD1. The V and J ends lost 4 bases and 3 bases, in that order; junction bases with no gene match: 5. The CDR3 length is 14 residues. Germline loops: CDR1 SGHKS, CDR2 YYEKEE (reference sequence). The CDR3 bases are TGTGCCAGCAGCCCGGGACAGGCGGACTATGGCTACACCTTC. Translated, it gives CASSPGQADYGYTF.

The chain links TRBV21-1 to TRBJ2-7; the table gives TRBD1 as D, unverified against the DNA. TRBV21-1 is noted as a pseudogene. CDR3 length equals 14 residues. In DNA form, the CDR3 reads TGTGCCAGCAAAGTCCCTACAGGGGCCTACGAGCAGTACGTC. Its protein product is CASKVPTGAYEQYV.

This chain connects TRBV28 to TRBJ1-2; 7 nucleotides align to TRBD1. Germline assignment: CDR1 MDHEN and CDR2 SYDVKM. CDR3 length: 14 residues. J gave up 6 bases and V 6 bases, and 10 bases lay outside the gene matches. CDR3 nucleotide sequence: TGTGCCAGCAGCCCTCACAGGGGCGTGGATGGCTACACCTTC. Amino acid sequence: CASSPHRGVDGYTF.

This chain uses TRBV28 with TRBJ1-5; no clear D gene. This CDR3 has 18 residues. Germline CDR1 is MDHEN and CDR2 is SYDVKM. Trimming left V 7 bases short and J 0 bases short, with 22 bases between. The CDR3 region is CASTHGGLRTISNQPQHF. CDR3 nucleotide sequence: TGTGCCAGCACCCATGGCGGGCTGAGAACAATTAGCAATCAGCCCCAGCATTTT. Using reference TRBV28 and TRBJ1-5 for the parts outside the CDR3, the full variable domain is DVKVTQSSRYLVKRTGEKVFLECVQDMDHENMFWYRQDPGLGLRLIYFSYDVKMKEKGDIPEGYSVSREKKERFSLILESASTNQTSMYLCASTHGGLRTISNQPQHFGDGTRLSIL.